The rows below give T cell receptor beta chains drawn from one sample of a study of blood T cells in healthy people across ages. MiXCR, applied by TCRdb to the 5' RACE reads, yields one record per CDR3 protein. Counted here are 650,000 to 800,000 distinct CDR3 sequences, under 55% occurring once; the ten biggest clones make up around 18%. Sequencing was carried out using blood. These receptors were taken from a man aged 55 to 70 in good health. Each CDR3 is given without its conserved first and last residue. D genes are given only for firm matches. Clone size is stated in some rows and not others, as once, few, many or a class when expanded.

d_call | j_call | clone_size | v_call | cdr3_aa
NA | TRBJ1-1 | many | TRBV25-1 | ASSGWGPEAF
NA | TRBJ2-1 | many | TRBV7-3 | ASSLIGVGYNEQF
NA | TRBJ2-3 | few | TRBV20-1 | SAGGPPGSTDTQY
NA | TRBJ1-1 | NA | TRBV6-5 | ASSYSTSPNTEAF
NA | TRBJ2-5 | NA | TRBV6-1 | ASRKKEGLETQY
TRBD1 | TRBJ1-6 | NA | TRBV18 | ASSPGQGPNSPLH
TRBD1 | TRBJ2-5 | many | TRBV29-1 | SVPRGQGATQY
NA | TRBJ1-6 | NA | TRBV2 | ASGIGQGTTNSPLH
TRBD2 | TRBJ2-1 | many | TRBV27 | ASSLPGLGNNEQF
NA | TRBJ1-2 | few | TRBV14 | ASSQSNRGYT
NA | TRBJ1-4 | NA | TRBV4-3 | ASSQDTGAYEKLF
TRBD2 | TRBJ2-1 | NA | TRBV20-1 | STRDGAGGPSYNEQF
NA | TRBJ2-7 | NA | TRBV20-1 | SASRGVSYEQY
TRBD1 | TRBJ1-2 | NA | TRBV12-3/TRBV12-4 | ASSSAPKGAGYT
TRBD1 | TRBJ2-7 | NA | TRBV27 | ASSFSAPTGDEQY
TRBD1 | TRBJ2-7 | few | TRBV4-1 | ASSPVGDSSYEQY
TRBD2 | TRBJ2-1 | NA | TRBV7-9 | ASSSLLAGGLNEQF
NA | TRBJ2-1 | few | TRBV6-1 | ASSERGNEQF
NA | TRBJ2-5 | NA | TRBV5-1 | ASSLEATQETQY
NA | TRBJ2-3 | NA | TRBV11-3 | VSSLSPSTDTQY
NA | TRBJ2-4 | few | TRBV20-1 | SANNIRGWQY
NA | TRBJ2-1 | once | TRBV12-3/TRBV12-4 | ASSSTRGRF
NA | TRBJ2-7 | few | TRBV4-1 | ASSQDVVYEQY
NA | TRBJ2-3 | few | TRBV29-1 | SAGDGTDTQY
NA | TRBJ2-4 | NA | TRBV7-2 | ASSLPKAKNIQY
NA | TRBJ1-5 | NA | TRBV19 | ASSIEPVNQPQH
NA | TRBJ1-4 | NA | TRBV9 | ASSESPGHDDEKLF
NA | TRBJ2-2 | NA | TRBV7-8 | ASSSSPDSGGRTGELF
TRBD2 | TRBJ2-3 | NA | TRBV9 | ASSVEGLASDTQY